The present entry profiles one TCR beta chain with its context. Antigen: not known. The PCR employed 60 Vbeta primers together with 13 Jbeta primers. Repertoires were generated with immunoSEQ multiplex PCR, while TCRdb's copy carries only in-frame clones and drops some. This sample has some 110,000 clones, with 71% found just once. This record comes from a study of cytomegalovirus exposure and HLA in healthy donors. Study at large: Among the approximately 420 donors who were genotyped, approximately 76% fell in the genetic ancestry cluster that is associated with self-reported Caucasian donors. Study-wide points: Through in vitro validation, a few CMV-associated chains were shown to be specific for CMV antigens. HLA-A and HLA-B allele assignments for most subjects were reportedly predicted accurately using TCR beta sequences.

Germline V CDR1 and CDR2: MDHEN, SYDVKM. CDR3 size: 17 residues. The trim removed 5 bases at V and 6 bases at J, leaving 15 bases unmatched. What was sequenced was PBMCs. J is TRBJ2-5 and V is TRBV28, with TRBD2 identical over 10 bases. This TCR derives from a female donor in good health and CMV-seronegative. CDR3 protein: CASSPRGAGGPQKTQYF. CDR3 coding DNA: TGTGCCAGCAGTCCGAGGGGAGCGGGAGGGCCGCAGAAGACCCAGTACTTC. The full variable domain, rest sourced from reference TRBV28 and TRBJ2-5, is DVKVTQSSRYLVKRTGEKVFLECVQDMDHENMFWYRQDPGLGLRLIYFSYDVKMKEKGDIPEGYSVSREKKERFSLILESASTNQTSMYLCASSPRGAGGPQKTQYFGPGTRLLVL.